The subject of this entry is one T cell receptor (beta chain). Its antigen is unknown. Base qualities are missing; no much larger clone stands one base away. The sample is drawn from a study of CD8 T cells in ankylosing spondylitis (dated by TCRdb to 2015 to 2018). General notes on the study: To find TCR variants linked to disease, the study profiled T cell receptor beta repertoires in ankylosing spondylitis patients and healthy donors. The full study cohort comprised 25 ankylosing spondylitis patients and about a hundred healthy donors. Samples of peripheral blood were taken, and for ankylosing spondylitis patients, synovial fluid was collected as well.

Broader findings and caveats from the paper: Some motif variants had previously been reported in the synovial fluid and blood of reactive arthritis patients, which suggests shared mechanisms of disease initiation. A CD8+ phenotype was shown by the disease-linked clones, which were found at relatively low frequencies in peripheral blood. Blood from ankylosing spondylitis patients appeared to be characterized by a TCR beta motif composed of several highly homologous amino acid variants. The disease-linked clones were reported to be significantly enriched in matched synovial fluid samples from ankylosing spondylitis patients.

The sequencer was an Illumina HiSeq 2500. Quantitative 5'-RACE with molecular barcodes was the method used to prepare the TCR beta libraries. For the original study's pipeline: To identify disease-linked TCR variants, a new computational method was used, one built on a probabilistic model of VDJ rearrangement. The public reads were run again by TCRdb, first through fastp at Q25 and then through MiXCR, and only productive beta chains were kept. One record per CDR3 amino acid sequence lists the most common genes and DNA. The V and J calls and clone size are TCRdb's, not the authors'. The sample table holds roughly 240,000 distinct CDR3 sequences, of which approximately 7.6% were seen once. The ten biggest clones cover roughly 5% of the sample. Looking up the germline V gene yields CDR1 MNHNS and CDR2 SASEGT. Measured from the cysteine to the phenylalanine, the CDR3 is 15 residues long. Only the CDR3 portion is preserved as DNA: 45 bases, with reading frame beginning at the first base. Cut back by 8 bases and 7 bases, the V and J ends lie 24 bases apart.

Recombination joined TRBV6-1 with TRBJ2-7, with TRBD2 tentatively as D gene (6 bases match). Sequencing was carried out using blood, either unsorted or a sorted T cell fraction (not recorded which). This TCR came from a female donor with ankylosing spondylitis or in good health (not recorded which). The CDR3 reads as follows: CASGVSEGRVEEQYF. The nucleotide sequence is given as TGTGCCAGCGGGGTATCGGAGGGGAGAGTAGAGGAGCAGTACTTC.